The clone carrying this T cell receptor beta chain was recorded at least ten times. The CDR3 totals 17 residues. Germline V lookup: CDR1 SGHVS, CDR2 FNYEAQ. Trimming removed 1 base from V and 4 bases from J; junction bases left unmatched: 5. These data come from a study of molecular identifiers for immune sequencing clone quantification. Study-level information: Sequencing covered four of five parts into which replicate RNA from roughly 20,000 or 100,000 naive CD8 cells was split.

As previously described, bulk TCR libraries were made using listed TCR primers. TCRdb called the PCR reads again in MiXCR, with one record for every CDR3 protein. The sample records under 600,000 distinct CDR3 sequences, roughly 26% being singletons. Naive CD8 T cells, phenotype CD8+CD4-CCR7+CD45RA+, were sorted. The sequenced sample consisted of naive CD8+ T cells from blood, with Jurkat cell RNA spiked in. As to subset: FACS-sorted CD8+CD4-CCR7+CD45RA+ naive T cells. The chain uses TRBV7-6 and TRBJ2-3, with 13 bases identical to TRBD2. This receptor was taken from a human donor in good health. Some libraries in this study had Jurkat cell RNA spiked in. CDR3 amino acids: CASSLDTSGGAADTQYF. The DNA for the CDR3 is TGTGCCAGCAGCTTAGATACTAGCGGGGGGGCCGCAGATACGCAGTATTTT.